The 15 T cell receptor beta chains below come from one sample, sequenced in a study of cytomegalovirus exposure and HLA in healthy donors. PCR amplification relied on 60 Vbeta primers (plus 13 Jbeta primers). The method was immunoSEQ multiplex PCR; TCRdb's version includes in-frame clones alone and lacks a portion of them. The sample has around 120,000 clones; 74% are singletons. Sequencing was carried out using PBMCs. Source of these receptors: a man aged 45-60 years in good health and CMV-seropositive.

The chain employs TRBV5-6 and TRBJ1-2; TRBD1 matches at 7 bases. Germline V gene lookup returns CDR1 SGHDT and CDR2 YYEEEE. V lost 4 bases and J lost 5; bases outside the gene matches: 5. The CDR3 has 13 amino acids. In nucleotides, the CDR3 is TGTGCCAGCAGCCTTGACAGGGCTTATGGCTACACCTTC. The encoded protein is CASSLDRAYGYTF.

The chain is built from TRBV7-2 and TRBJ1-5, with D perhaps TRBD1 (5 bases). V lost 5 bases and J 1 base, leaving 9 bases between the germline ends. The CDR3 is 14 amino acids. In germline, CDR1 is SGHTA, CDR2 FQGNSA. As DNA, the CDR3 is TGTGCCAGCAGCCAGGGAGGGAGCAATCAGCCCCAGCATTTT. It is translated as CASSQGGSNQPQHF.

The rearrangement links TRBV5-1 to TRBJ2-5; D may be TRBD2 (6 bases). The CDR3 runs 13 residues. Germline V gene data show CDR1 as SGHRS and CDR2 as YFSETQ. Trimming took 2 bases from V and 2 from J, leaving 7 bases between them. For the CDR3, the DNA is TGCGCCAGCAGCTTTAGCGGACAAGAGACCCAGTACTTC. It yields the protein CASSFSGQETQYF.

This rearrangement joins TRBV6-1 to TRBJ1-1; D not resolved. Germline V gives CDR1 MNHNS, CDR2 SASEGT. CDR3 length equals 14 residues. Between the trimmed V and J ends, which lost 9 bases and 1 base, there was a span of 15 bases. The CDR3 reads CASVWTAGNTEAFF. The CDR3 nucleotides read TGTGCCAGTGTTTGGACGGCGGGGAACACTGAAGCTTTCTTT.

The CDR3: CASSFGRLYNEQFF. The CDR3 DNA is TGTGCCAGCTCTTTCGGGAGGCTCTACAATGAGCAGTTCTTC. The chain joins TRBV25-1 to TRBJ2-1; 7 bases are shared with TRBD2. The germline V gene encodes CDR1 MGHDK and CDR2 SYGVNS. The CDR3 has 14 residues. J lost 3 bases, V lost 8 bases, and 7 bases had no gene match.

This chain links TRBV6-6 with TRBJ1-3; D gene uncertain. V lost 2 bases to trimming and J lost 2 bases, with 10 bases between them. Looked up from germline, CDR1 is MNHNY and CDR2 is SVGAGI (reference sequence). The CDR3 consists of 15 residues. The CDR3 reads CASSYPQETGNTIYF. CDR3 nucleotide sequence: TGTGCCAGCAGTTACCCCCAGGAAACTGGAAACACCATATATTTT.

CDR3 region: CASSLQGFDQPQHF. As DNA, the CDR3 is TGTGCCAGCAGCTTACAGGGGTTTGACCAGCCCCAGCATTTT. The V gene is TRBV6-1, the J gene TRBJ1-5; 7 bases map to TRBD1. This CDR3 is built from 14 residues. The junction had 9 bases not matched to a gene; V was cut back by 6 bases and J by 7 bases. Germline CDR1 MNHNS, CDR2 SASEGT.

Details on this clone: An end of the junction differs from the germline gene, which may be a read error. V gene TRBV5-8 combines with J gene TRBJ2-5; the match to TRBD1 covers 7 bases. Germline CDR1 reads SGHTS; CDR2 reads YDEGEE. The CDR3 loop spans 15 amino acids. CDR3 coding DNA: TGTACCAGCAGCTGGGGGACAGATTTCCAAGAGACCCAGTACTTC. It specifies CTSSWGTDFQETQYF.

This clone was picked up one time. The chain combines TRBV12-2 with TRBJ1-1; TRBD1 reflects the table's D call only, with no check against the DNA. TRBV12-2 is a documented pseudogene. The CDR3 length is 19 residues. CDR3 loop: CASRCAKGVQSPMNTEAFF. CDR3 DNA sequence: TGTGCAAGTCGCTGCGCCAAAGGGGTCCAGTCCCCCATGAACACTGAAGCTTTCTTT.

As DNA, the CDR3 is TGTGCCAGTACCAAGCTAATGAACACTGAAGCTTTCTTT. Translated: CASTKLMNTEAFF. V usage is TRBV19 and J usage is TRBJ1-1; D is undetermined. The CDR3 spans 13 residues. Trimming left V 7 bases short and J 0 bases short, with 9 bases between. The germline CDR1 and CDR2 sequences are LNHDA and SQIVND (reference sequence).

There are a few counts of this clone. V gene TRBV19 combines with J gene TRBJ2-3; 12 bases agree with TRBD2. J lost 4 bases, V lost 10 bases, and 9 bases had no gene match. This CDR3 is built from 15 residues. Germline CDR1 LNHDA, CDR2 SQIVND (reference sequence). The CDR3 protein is CATLSTSGGSDTQYF. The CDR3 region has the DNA TGTGCCACCCTATCGACTAGCGGGGGTTCAGATACGCAGTATTTT.

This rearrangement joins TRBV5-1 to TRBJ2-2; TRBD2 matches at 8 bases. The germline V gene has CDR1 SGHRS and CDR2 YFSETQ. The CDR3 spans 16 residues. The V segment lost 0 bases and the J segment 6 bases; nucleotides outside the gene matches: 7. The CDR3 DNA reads TGCGCCAGCAGCTTGGACGGTAGCGGGATACCCGGGGAGCTGTTTTTT. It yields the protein CASSLDGSGIPGELFF.

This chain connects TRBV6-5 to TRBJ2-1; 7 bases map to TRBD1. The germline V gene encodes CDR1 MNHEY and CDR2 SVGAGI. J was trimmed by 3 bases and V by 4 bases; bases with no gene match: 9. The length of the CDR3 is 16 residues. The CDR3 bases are TGTGCCAGCAGTTCCCACAGGGGTCAGTTCTACAATGAGCAGTTCTTC. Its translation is CASSSHRGQFYNEQFF.

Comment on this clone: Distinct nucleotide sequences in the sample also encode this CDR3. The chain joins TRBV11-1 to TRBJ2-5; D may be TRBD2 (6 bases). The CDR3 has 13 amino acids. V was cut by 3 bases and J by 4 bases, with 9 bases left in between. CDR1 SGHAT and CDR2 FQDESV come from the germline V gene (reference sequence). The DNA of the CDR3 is TGTGCCAGCAGCTTGGCGGGAAGAGAGACCCAGTACTTC. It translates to CASSLAGRETQYF.

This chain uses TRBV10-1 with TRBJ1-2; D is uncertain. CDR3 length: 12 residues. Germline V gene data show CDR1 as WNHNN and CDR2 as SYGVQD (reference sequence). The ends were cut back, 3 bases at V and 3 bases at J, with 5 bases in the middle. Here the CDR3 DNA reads TGCGCCAGCAGTGACCGGGACTATGGCTACACCTTC. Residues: CASSDRDYGYTF.